Below, 13 T cell receptor beta chains from the same sample are listed, as sequenced in a study of blood T cells in healthy people across ages. With a J-beta primer mix and a sample-barcoded 5' primer, a second PCR ran roughly 6 to 12 cycles. MiXCR, applied by TCRdb to the 5' RACE reads, yields one record per CDR3 protein. The data show more than 650,000 distinct CDR3 sequences, with around half seen just once and under 50% held by the top ten. Sequenced material: blood. All receptors come from a man at least 80 years old in good health.

This clonotype was seen many times. V is TRBV7-9 and J is TRBJ2-1; D ambiguous. The CDR3 length is 15 residues. V gave up 1 base and J gave up 6 bases, with 13 bases separating them. Germline values: CDR1 SEHNR, CDR2 FQNEAQ (reference sequence). As DNA, the CDR3 is TGTGCCAGCAGCTTAGTGCTCCCCGGAATCAATGAGCAGTTCTTC. Translated: CASSLVLPGINEQFF.

This chain joins TRBV29-1 and TRBJ1-1; D ambiguous. Germline-derived CDR1 and CDR2 are SQVTM and ANQGSEA. V was trimmed by 8 bases and J by 1 base, leaving 14 bases between them. The CDR3 has 13 residues. CDR3 loop: CSSRSERNTEAFF. DNA of the CDR3: TGCAGCTCCCGTTCGGAAAGGAACACTGAAGCTTTCTTT.

This clonotype was found once. The chain employs TRBV5-1 and TRBJ2-7, with 9 bases that match TRBD1. The J call may be wrong; the DNA end is better matched by TRBJ2-5. Germline CDR1 is SGHRS and CDR2 is YFSETQ. The CDR3 length is 14 residues. DNA for the CDR3: TGCGCCAGCAGCAGGGACAGGGACCTTGAGACCCAGTACTTC. It yields the protein CASSRDRDLETQYF.

The table lists this clonotype with a few counts. The V call is TRBV20-1, the J call TRBJ2-5; TRBD1 or TRBD2 may be the D gene (6 bases each). The DNA matches TRBJ2-7 better at its end, which makes the J call doubtful. The CDR3 consists of 11 residues. Germline CDR1 reads DFQATT; CDR2 reads SNEGSKA (reference sequence). The CDR3 nucleotides read TGCAGTGCTAGCTGGGGGGCCGAGCAGTACTTC. Translating it yields CSASWGAEQYF.

The table lists this clonotype with a few counts. CDR3 bases: TGTGCCAGCAGCTTGGAGGTTCAAGATACGCAGTATTTT. Encoded protein: CASSLEVQDTQYF. The chain is built from TRBV7-2 and TRBJ2-3; D is perhaps TRBD2 (5 bases). Germline CDR1 is SGHTA and CDR2 is FQGNSA. V was cut by 3 bases and J by 5 bases, with 9 bases left in between. This CDR3 is built from 13 residues.

Details on this clonotype: Its ends do not fully match the called genes, so a read error is possible. The chain employs TRBV29-1 and TRBJ1-5; possibly TRBD1 for D (5 bases). The germline CDR1 and CDR2 sequences are SQVTM and ANQGSEA. The CDR3 has 13 residues. In DNA, the CDR3 is TGCGGCGTTGTGGAACAGGCAAATCAGCCCCAGCATTTT. It encodes CGVVEQANQPQHF.

This chain connects TRBV6-2 or TRBV6-3 to TRBJ1-2; D uncertain. Germline assignment: CDR1 MNHEY and CDR2 SVGEGT. V was cut by 10 bases and J by 2 bases, with 14 bases left in between. The CDR3 is 13 residues long. The CDR3 sequence is CAITRRENYGYTF. The DNA of the CDR3 is TGTGCCATAACGAGGAGGGAGAACTATGGCTACACCTTC.

The chain uses TRBV5-1 and TRBJ2-7; TRBD1 agrees at 7 bases. The germline gives CDR1 SGHRS, CDR2 YFSETQ. The CDR3 has 14 amino acids. V gave up 5 bases and J gave up 3 bases; unmatched junction bases: 8. The CDR3: CASRGGPGDYEQYF. The CDR3 nucleotides are TGCGCCAGCAGAGGGGGCCCAGGGGACTACGAGCAGTACTTC.

The count of this clonotype is one. The chain joins TRBV6-2 or TRBV6-3 to TRBJ2-4; the D gene is possibly TRBD2 (6 bases). The CDR3 sequence is 14 residues long. Germline CDR1 is MNHEY and CDR2 is SVGEGT. V was cut by 2 bases and J by 12 bases, with 17 bases left in between. The CDR3 DNA reads TGTGCCAGCAGTTACGGCGGCCGGGAGATGGATCAGTACTTC. Encoded protein: CASSYGGREMDQYF.

This clonotype was recorded a few times. The gene calls are TRBV3-1 and TRBJ1-2; D unclear. CDR3 length: 13 residues. From germline, CDR1 is LGHDT and CDR2 YNNKEL (reference sequence). Trimming shortened V by 1 base and J by 4 bases, and 7 bases separated the two germline ends. The CDR3: CASSQGQPYGYTF. The CDR3 nucleotides are TGTGCCAGCAGCCAAGGGCAGCCCTATGGCTACACCTTC. Drawing the rest from reference TRBV3-1 and TRBJ1-2, the complete variable domain is DTAVSQTPKYLVTQMGNDKSIKCEQNLGHDTMYWYKQDSKKFLKIMFSYNNKELIINETVPNRFSPKSPDKAHLNLHINSLELGDSAVYFCASSQGQPYGYTFGSGTRLTVV.

The CDR3 here is CASSTPASGKDEQFF. The CDR3 DNA sequence: TGTGCCAGCAGCACCCCGGCTAGCGGGAAGGATGAGCAGTTCTTC. The V and J genes are TRBV13 and TRBJ2-1, with 9 bases identical to TRBD2. The CDR3 contains 15 residues. V gave up 5 bases and J gave up 8 bases; unmatched junction bases: 10. Germline values: CDR1 PRHDT, CDR2 FYEKMQ (reference sequence).

The V gene is TRBV20-1, the J gene TRBJ2-1; the match to TRBD2 covers 8 bases. The CDR3 covers 13 residues. Germline lookup yields CDR1 DFQATT and CDR2 SNEGSKA (reference sequence). CDR3 in DNA: TGCAGCAACCTAGCGGGTGGTATCAATGAGCAGTTCTTC. The encoded protein is CSNLAGGINEQFF.

This chain uses TRBV9 with TRBJ2-3; 7 nucleotides match TRBD2. Germline V gives CDR1 SGDLS, CDR2 YYNGEE. The CDR3 totals 16 residues. Trimming at V came to 0 bases and at J to 1 base, leaving 5 bases not matched to a gene. CDR3 sequence (DNA): TGTGCCAGCAGCGTAGGGTCCGGGAGGCGCACAGATACGCAGTATTTT. This encodes CASSVGSGRRTDTQYF.